A selection of T cell receptor beta chains follows, all from one sample in a study of blood T cell repertoires in COVID-19. Profiling relied on immunoSEQ multiplex PCR, and the TCRdb table lists in-frame clones only, not all of them. The sample contains fewer than 110,000 clones, around 88% of which appear only once. The sequenced sample consisted of peripheral blood. The receptors come from a human donor in a cohort sampled during active COVID-19. CDR3s include the opening cysteine and the closing phenylalanine or tryptophan. D genes are given only for firm matches. Only some rows state a clone size, as once, few, many or a class for expanded clones.

CASRFDRPNSPLHF,TGTGCCAGCAGGTTTGACAGGCCGAATTCACCCCTCCACTTT,TRBJ1-6,NA,NA,TRBV11-3,14
CASSQGGTSGYEQYF,TGCGCCAGCAGCCAAGGTGGTACTAGCGGCTACGAGCAGTACTTC,TRBJ2-7,TRBD2,few,TRBV4-3,15
CASSLRGRDRTTFGYTF,TGTGCCAGCAGCTTAAGGGGAAGAGACAGGACCACCTTTGGCTACACCTTC,TRBJ1-2,NA,NA,TRBV7-2,17
CASSLVVNVNQPQHF,TGTGCCAGCAGCTTGGTAGTGAATGTCAATCAGCCCCAGCATTTT,TRBJ1-5,NA,NA,TRBV5-5,15
CASSRLAGEETQYF,TGTGCCAGCAGCAGATTAGCGGGGGAAGAGACCCAGTACTTC,TRBJ2-5,TRBD2,NA,TRBV3-1/TRBV3-2,14
CASSQTPADTQYF,TGTGCCAGCAGCCAAACACCCGCAGATACGCAGTATTTT,TRBJ2-3,NA,NA,TRBV3-1/TRBV3-2,13
CASIFGRGTEAFF,TGTGCCAGTATCTTTGGTCGGGGGACTGAAGCTTTCTTT,TRBJ1-1,NA,NA,TRBV19,13
CASSEPRGRYLAEAFF,TGTGCCAGCAGTGAGCCCAGGGGACGGTATCTCGCTGAAGCTTTCTTT,TRBJ1-1,NA,NA,TRBV25-1,16
CASGHPGREGNQPQHF,TGTGCTAGTGGTCATCCGGGACGGGAGGGCAATCAGCCCCAGCATTTT,TRBJ1-5,NA,NA,TRBV12-5,16
CSVPGQGGEKLFF,TGCAGCGTACCGGGACAGGGTGGAGAAAAACTGTTTTTT,TRBJ1-4,TRBD1,NA,TRBV29-1,13
CASNMGRDIQSYNEQFF,TGTGCCAGCAATATGGGCAGGGATATCCAATCCTACAATGAGCAGTTCTTC,TRBJ2-1,NA,NA,TRBV11-2,17
CASSQEVLEPYEQYF,TGTGCCAGCAGCCAGGAGGTCTTGGAACCCTACGAGCAGTACTTC,TRBJ2-7,NA,NA,TRBV14,15
CASSYGAGGSYNEQFF,TGTGCCAGCAGTTACGGGGCGGGGGGTAGTTACAATGAGCAGTTCTTC,TRBJ2-1,TRBD2,NA,TRBV6-5,16
CASSPSGGDYGYTF,TGTGCCAGCAGTCCTTCAGGGGGAGACTATGGCTACACCTTC,TRBJ1-2,TRBD1,NA,TRBV27,14